This TCR beta chain derives from a study of blood T cell repertoires in COVID-19. Across the whole study: Samples came from the United States, Italy and Spain, spanning acute and convalescent COVID-19. In each case, the material was cDNA or gDNA derived from T cells, B-cell-depleted T cells, or PBMCs.

Profiling relied on immunoSEQ multiplex PCR, and the TCRdb table lists in-frame clones only, not all of them. The table has 40,000 to 50,000 clones, approximately 91% seen once. Looked up from germline, CDR1 is KGHDR and CDR2 is SFDVKD. The V end lost 2 bases, the J end lost 2 bases, and 11 bases lay between the germline ends. The CDR3 length is 15 residues. V gene TRBV24-1 combines with J gene TRBJ2-5, with D possibly being TRBD2 (6 bases). The material sequenced was peripheral blood. This TCR was sampled from a man between 50 and 59 years old with active COVID-19. The CDR3 sequence: CATSDSPAGQETQYF. The CDR3 nucleotides read TGTGCCACCAGTGATTCCCCAGCGGGTCAAGAGACCCAGTACTTC.